This T cell receptor (beta chain) was found in a study of neurological immune-mediated disorders. Study summary: The multiple sclerosis group of approximately 35 included roughly 31 relapsing-remitting and 3 secondary progressive patients.

V lost 5 bases to trimming and J lost 6 bases, with 13 bases between them. The CDR3 is 13 residues long. Germline-derived CDR1 and CDR2 are SGHTA and FQGNSA. A 10-nucleotide random UMI tagged transcripts in template-switch 5'RACE cDNA synthesis. Every sequencing run returned over 170 million TCR-beta sequences, which were derived from 15-18 subjects. One entry per CDR3 protein, called by TCRdb with MiXCR from the 5' RACE reads. The table lists 35,000 to 40,000 distinct CDR3 sequences, roughly 2.5% of them singletons. Material for sequencing was PBMCs. This sequence originates from a man aged 45-65 years with multiple sclerosis. The chain has TRBV7-2 and TRBJ1-2, with unresolved D. The CDR3 loop is CASSRNGLDGYTF. In DNA form, the CDR3 reads TGTGCCAGCAGCCGAAACGGACTGGATGGCTACACCTTC.